This is a list of T cell receptor beta chains from one sample in a study of Graves' ophthalmopathy and Graves' hyperthyroidism. TCRdb passed the multiplex PCR reads through MiXCR, listing each CDR3 protein once. The sample carries over a million distinct CDR3 sequences, around a third recorded once. The sample consisted of peripheral blood or thyroid tissue (not recorded which). All receptors derive from an adult man with Graves' hyperthyroidism. Each CDR3 is given with its conserved first and last residue. A D gene is named only where the DNA matches it firmly. Expanded clones get a size class; other rows say once, few or many, or leave the size out.

V,D,size,J,CDR3,DNA
TRBV19,NA,NA,TRBJ1-3,CASSITSTVFRNTIYF,TGTGCCAGTAGTATCACCTCGACAGTCTTTCGAAACACCATATATTTT
TRBV14,NA,many,TRBJ1-6,CASSQLGGVGSPLHF,TGTGCCAGCAGCCAACTGGGGGGGGTTGGATCACCCCTCCACTTT
TRBV5-5,NA,NA,TRBJ2-5,CASIMGGTQYF,TGTGCCAGCATCATGGGCGGGACCCAGTACTTC
TRBV24-1,NA,many,TRBJ1-5,CATRPGSGNQPQHF,TGTGCCACCAGGCCAGGGTCGGGCAATCAGCCCCAGCATTTT
TRBV9,TRBD1,many,TRBJ1-3,CASSADRGQGNTIYF,TGTGCCAGCAGCGCTGACAGGGGGCAGGGAAACACCATATATTTT
TRBV25-1,NA,few,TRBJ1-6,CASSEPVLHSPLHF,TGTGCCAGCAGTGAACCGGTCCTACATTCACCCCTCCACTTT
TRBV12-3/TRBV12-4,NA,many,TRBJ1-4,CASSRTTGSTEKLFF,TGTGCCAGCAGTAGAACGACAGGCTCTACTGAAAAACTGTTTTTT
TRBV6-6,TRBD2,NA,TRBJ2-7,CASKLIAGGTIEQYF,TGTGCCAGCAAACTTATAGCGGGGGGAACAATCGAGCAGTACTTC
TRBV12-3/TRBV12-4,NA,NA,TRBJ1-2,CASSFVGGGGYTF,TGTGCCAGCAGTTTTGTAGGGGGAGGAGGCTACACCTTC
TRBV4-1,NA,NA,TRBJ2-7,CASSQERGRGPYEQYF,TGCGCCAGCAGCCAAGAACGTGGGCGGGGCCCCTACGAGCAGTACTTC
TRBV24-1,NA,many,TRBJ1-2,CATSDFSYGYTF,TGTGCCACCAGTGATTTTTCCTATGGCTACACCTTC
TRBV10-2,TRBD1,NA,TRBJ2-7,CASSEPDRTSYEQYF,TGCGCCAGCAGTGAGCCGGACAGGACTTCCTACGAGCAGTACTTC
TRBV9,NA,few,TRBJ2-7,CASSREGPNYEQYF,TGTGCCAGCAGCCGAGAGGGACCTAACTACGAGCAGTACTTC
TRBV27,TRBD1,few,TRBJ1-5,CASSHTYGDRVDQPQHF,TGTGCCAGCAGCCACACATACGGAGACAGGGTCGATCAGCCCCAGCATTTT
TRBV7-6,TRBD1,NA,TRBJ2-2,CASSPRTGWELFF,TGTGCCAGCAGCCCTCGGACAGGGTGGGAGCTGTTTTTT
TRBV7-2,NA,once,TRBJ2-7,CASSQEASRGFFSYEQYF,TGCGCCAGCAGCCAAGAAGCCTCAAGGGGGTTCTTCTCCTACGAGCAGTACTTC
TRBV5-1,NA,many,TRBJ1-6,CASSLVWDGNSPLHF,TGCGCCAGCAGCTTGGTCTGGGACGGTAATTCACCCCTCCACTTT